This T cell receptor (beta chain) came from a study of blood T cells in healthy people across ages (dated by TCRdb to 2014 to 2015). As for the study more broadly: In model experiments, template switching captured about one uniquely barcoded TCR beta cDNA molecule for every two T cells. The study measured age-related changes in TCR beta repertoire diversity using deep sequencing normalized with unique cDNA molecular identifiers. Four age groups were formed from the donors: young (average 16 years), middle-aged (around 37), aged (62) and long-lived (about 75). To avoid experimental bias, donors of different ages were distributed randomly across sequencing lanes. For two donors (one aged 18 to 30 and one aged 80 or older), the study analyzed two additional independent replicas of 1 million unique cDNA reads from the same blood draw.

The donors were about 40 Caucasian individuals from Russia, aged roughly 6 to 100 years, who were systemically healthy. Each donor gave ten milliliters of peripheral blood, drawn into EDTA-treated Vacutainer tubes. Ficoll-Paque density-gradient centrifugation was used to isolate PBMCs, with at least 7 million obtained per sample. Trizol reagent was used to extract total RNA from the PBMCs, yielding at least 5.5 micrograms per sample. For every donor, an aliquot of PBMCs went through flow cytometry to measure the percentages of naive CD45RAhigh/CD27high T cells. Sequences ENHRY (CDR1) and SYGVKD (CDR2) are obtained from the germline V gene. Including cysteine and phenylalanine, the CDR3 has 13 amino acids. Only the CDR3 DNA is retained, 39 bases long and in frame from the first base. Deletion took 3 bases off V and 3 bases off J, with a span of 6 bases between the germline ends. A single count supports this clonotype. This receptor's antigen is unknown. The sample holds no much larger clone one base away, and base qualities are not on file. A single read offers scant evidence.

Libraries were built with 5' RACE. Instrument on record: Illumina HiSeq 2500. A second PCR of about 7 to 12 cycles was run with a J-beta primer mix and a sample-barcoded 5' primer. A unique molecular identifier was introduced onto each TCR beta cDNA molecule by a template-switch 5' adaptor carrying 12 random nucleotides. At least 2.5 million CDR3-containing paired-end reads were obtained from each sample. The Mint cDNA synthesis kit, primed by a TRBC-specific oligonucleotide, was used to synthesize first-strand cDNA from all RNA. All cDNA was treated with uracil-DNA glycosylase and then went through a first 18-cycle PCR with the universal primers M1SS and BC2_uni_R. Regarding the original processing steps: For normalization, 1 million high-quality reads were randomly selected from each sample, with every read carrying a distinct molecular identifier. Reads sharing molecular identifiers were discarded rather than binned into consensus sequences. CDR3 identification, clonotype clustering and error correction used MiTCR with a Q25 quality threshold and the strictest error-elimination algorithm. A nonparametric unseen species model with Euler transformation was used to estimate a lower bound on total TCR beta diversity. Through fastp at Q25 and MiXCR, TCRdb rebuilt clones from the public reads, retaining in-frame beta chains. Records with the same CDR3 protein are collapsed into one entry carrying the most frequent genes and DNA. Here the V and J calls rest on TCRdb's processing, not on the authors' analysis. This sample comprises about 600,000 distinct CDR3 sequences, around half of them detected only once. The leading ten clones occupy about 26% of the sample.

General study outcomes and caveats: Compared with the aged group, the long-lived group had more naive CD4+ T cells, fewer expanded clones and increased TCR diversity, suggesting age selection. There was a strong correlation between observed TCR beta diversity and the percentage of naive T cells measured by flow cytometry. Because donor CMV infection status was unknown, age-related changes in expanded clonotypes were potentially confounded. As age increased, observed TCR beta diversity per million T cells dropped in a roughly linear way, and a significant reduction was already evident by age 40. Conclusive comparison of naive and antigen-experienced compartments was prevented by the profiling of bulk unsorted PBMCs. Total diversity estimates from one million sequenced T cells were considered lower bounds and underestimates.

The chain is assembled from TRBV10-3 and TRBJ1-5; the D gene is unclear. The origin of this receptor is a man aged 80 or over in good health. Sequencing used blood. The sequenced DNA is TGTGCCATCAGTGAAGCCATCAATCAGCCCCAGCATTTT. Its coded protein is CAISEAINQPQHF.